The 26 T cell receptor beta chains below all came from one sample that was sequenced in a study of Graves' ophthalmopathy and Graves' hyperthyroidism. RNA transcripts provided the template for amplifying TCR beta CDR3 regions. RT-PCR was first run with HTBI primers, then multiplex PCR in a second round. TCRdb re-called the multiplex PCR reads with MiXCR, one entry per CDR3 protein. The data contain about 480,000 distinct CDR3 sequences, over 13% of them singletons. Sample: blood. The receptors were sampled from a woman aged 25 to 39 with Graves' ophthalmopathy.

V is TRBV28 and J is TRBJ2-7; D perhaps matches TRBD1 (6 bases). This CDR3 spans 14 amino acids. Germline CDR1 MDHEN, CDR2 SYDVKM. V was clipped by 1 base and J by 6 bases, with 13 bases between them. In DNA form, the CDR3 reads TGTGCCAGCAGTTTATCCACAGGGTTGGGCGAGCAGTACTTC. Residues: CASSLSTGLGEQYF.

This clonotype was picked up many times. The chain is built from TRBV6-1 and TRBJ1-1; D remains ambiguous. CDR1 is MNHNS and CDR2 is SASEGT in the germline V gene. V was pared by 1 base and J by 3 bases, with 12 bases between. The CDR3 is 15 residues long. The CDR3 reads CASSEGVSGYTEAFF. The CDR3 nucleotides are TGTGCCAGCAGTGAAGGCGTGTCAGGTTACACTGAAGCTTTCTTT.

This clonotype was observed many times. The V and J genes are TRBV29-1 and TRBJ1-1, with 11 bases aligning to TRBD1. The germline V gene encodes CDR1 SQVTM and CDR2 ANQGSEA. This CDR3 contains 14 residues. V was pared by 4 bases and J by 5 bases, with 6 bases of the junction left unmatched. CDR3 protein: CSVGRGQGATEAFF. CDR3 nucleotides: TGCAGCGTTGGGCGAGGACAGGGGGCGACTGAAGCTTTCTTT.

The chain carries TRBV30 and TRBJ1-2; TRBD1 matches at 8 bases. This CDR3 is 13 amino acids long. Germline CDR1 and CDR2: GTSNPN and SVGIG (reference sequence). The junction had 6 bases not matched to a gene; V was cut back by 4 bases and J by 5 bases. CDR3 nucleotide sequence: TGTGCCTGGACCAGACAGGGGTTATATGGCTACACCTTC. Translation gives CAWTRQGLYGYTF. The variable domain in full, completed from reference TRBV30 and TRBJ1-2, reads SQTIHQWPATLVQPVGSPLSLECTVEGTSNPNLYWYRQAAGRGLQLLFYSVGIGQISSEVPQNLSASRPQDRQFILSSKKLLLSDSGFYLCAWTRQGLYGYTFGSGTRLTVV.

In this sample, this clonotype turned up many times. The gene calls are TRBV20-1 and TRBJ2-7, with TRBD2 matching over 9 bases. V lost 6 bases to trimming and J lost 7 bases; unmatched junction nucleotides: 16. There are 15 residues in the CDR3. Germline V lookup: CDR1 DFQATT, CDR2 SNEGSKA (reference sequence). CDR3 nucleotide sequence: TGCAGTGCGCAGACTAGCGGAAGCCCGCGGAGGGAGCAGTACTTC. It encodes CSAQTSGSPRREQYF.

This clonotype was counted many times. The CDR3 DNA is TGTGCCAGCCCGGTCGGAGGGTTTATGGAGACCCAGTACTTC. Translation: CASPVGGFMETQYF. This chain links TRBV9 with TRBJ2-5, with D possibly matching TRBD2 (6 bases). CDR1 SGDLS and CDR2 YYNGEE come from the germline V gene. This CDR3 spans 14 amino acids. The V gene lost 7 bases and the J gene lost 5 bases, with 18 bases spanning the gap.

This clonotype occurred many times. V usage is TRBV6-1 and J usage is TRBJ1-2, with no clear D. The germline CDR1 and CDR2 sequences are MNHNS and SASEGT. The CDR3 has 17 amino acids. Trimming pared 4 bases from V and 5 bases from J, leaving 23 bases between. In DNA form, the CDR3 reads TGTGCCAGCAGTGCCCCAGCGGGAGTAATGAGGAATTATGGCTACACCTTC. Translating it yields CASSAPAGVMRNYGYTF.

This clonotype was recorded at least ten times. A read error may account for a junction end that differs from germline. The CDR3 loop reads CASREGRGTEAFF. The CDR3 DNA follows: TGTGCCAGCAGGGAAGGGAGAGGAACTGAAGCTTTCTTT. The chain combines TRBV2 with TRBJ1-1, with unresolved D. The germline V gene has CDR1 SNHLY and CDR2 FYNNEI. The CDR3 consists of 13 residues.

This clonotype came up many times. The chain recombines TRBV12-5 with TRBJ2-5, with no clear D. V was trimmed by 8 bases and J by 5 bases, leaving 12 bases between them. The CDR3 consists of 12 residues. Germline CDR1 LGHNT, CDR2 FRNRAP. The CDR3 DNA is TGTGCTAGTACTTCAACGGGTGAGACCCAGTACTTC. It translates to CASTSTGETQYF.

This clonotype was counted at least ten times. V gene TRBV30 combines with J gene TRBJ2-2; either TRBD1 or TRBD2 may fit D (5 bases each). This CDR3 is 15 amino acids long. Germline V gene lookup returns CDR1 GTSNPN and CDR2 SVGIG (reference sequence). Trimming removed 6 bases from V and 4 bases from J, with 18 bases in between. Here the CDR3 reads CACWDRLGITGELFF. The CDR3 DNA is TGTGCCTGTTGGGACCGGTTAGGGATCACCGGGGAGCTGTTTTTT.

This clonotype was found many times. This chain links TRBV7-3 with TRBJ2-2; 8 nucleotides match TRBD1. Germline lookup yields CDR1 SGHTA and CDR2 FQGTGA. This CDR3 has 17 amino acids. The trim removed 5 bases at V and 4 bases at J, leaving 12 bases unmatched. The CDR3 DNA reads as TGTGCCAGCAGCCGAATCCCAGGGGGCAGAGGCACCGGGGAGCTGTTTTTT. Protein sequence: CASSRIPGGRGTGELFF.

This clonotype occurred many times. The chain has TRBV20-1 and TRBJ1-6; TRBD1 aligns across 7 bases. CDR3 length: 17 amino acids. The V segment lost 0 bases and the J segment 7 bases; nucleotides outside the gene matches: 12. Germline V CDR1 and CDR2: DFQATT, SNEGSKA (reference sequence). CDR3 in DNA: TGCAGTGCTAGAGATAGTAGTCGGGACAGACTCAATTCACCCCTCCACTTT. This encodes CSARDSSRDRLNSPLHF.

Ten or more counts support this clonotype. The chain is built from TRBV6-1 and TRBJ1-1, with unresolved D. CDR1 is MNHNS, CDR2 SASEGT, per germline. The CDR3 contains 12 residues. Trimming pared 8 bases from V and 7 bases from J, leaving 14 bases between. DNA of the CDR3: TGTGCCAGCCGACCGTCCTGGGGTGAAGCTTTCTTT. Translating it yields CASRPSWGEAFF.

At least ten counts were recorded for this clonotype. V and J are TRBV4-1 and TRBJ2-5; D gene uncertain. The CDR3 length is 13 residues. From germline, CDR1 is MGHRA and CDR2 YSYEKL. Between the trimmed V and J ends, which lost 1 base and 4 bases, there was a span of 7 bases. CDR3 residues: CASSQGIRETQYF. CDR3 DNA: TGCGCCAGCAGCCAAGGAATTCGAGAGACCCAGTACTTC.

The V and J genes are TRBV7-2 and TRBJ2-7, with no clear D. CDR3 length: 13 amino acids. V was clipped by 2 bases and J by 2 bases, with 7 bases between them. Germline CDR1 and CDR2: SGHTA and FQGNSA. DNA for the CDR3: TGTGCCAGCAGCTTAACGCGGACCTACGAGCAGTACTTC. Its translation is CASSLTRTYEQYF.

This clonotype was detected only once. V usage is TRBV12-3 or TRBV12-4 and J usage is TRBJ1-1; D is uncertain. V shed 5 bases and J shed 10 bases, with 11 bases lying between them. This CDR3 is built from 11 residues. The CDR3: CASSPAGRAFF. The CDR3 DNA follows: TGTGCCAGCAGTCCAGCGGGTCGAGCTTTCTTT.

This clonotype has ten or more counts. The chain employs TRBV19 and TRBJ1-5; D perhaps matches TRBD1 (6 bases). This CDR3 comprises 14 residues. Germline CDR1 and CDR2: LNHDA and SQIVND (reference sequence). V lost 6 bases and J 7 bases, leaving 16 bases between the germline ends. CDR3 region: CASRTGQPAQPQHF. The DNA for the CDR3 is TGTGCCAGTAGGACTGGACAGCCCGCCCAGCCCCAGCATTTT.

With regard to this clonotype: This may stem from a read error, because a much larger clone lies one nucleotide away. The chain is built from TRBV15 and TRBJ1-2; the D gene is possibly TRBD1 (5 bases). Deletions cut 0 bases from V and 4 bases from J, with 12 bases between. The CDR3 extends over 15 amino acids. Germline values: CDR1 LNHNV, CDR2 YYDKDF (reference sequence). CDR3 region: CATSREMGGCYGYTF. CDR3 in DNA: TGTGCCACCAGCAGAGAAATGGGGGGGTGCTATGGCTACACCTTC.

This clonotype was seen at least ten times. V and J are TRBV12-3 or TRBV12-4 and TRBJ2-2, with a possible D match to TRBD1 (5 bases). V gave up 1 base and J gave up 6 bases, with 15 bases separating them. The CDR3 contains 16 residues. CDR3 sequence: CASSLETSRVPGELFF. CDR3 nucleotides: TGTGCCAGCAGTTTAGAAACCAGCAGGGTACCCGGGGAGCTGTTTTTT.

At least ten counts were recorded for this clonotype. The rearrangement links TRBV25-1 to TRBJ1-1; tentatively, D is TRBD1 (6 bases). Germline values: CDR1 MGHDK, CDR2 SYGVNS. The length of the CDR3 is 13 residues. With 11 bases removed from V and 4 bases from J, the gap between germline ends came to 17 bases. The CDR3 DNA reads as TGTGCCGCCTCCGCGGGGGCCCTCACTGAAGCTTTCTTT. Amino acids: CAASAGALTEAFF.

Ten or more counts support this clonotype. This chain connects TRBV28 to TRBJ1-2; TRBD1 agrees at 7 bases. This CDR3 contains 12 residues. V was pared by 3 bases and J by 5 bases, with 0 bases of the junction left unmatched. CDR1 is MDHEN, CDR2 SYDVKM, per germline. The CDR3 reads CASSFRGYGYTF. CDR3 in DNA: TGTGCCAGCAGTTTCAGGGGGTATGGCTACACCTTC.

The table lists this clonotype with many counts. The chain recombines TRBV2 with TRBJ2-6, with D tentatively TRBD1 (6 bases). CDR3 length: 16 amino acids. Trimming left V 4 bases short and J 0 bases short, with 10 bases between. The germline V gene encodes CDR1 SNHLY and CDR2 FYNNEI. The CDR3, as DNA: TGTGCCAGCAGTGCGGTCAGGGGCTCTGGGGCCAACGTCCTGACTTTC. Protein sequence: CASSAVRGSGANVLTF. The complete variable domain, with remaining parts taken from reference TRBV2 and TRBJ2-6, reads EPEVTQTPSHQVTQMGQEVILRCVPISNHLYFYWYRQILGQKVEFLVSFYNNEISEKSEIFDDQFSVERPDGSNFTLKIRSTKLEDSAMYFCASSAVRGSGANVLTFGAGSRLTVL.

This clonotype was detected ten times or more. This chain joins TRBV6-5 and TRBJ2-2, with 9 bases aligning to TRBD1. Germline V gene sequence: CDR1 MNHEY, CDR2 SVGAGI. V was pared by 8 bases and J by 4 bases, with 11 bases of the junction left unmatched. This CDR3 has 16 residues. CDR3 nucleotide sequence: TGTGCCAGCGAATCCTTACAGGGGGCGAGCACCGGGGAGCTGTTTTTT. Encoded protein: CASESLQGASTGELFF.

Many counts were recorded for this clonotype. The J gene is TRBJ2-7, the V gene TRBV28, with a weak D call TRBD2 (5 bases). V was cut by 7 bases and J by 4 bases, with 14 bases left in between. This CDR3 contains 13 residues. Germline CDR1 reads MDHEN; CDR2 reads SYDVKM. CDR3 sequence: CASMVGSGYEQYF. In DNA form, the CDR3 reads TGTGCCAGCATGGTGGGCAGCGGATACGAGCAGTACTTC.

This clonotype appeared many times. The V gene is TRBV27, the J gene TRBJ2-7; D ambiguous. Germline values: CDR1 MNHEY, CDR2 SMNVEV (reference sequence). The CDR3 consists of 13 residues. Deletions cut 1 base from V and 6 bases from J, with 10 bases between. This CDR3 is CASSLCSVCEQYF. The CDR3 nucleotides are TGTGCCAGCAGTTTATGTAGTGTGTGCGAGCAGTACTTC.

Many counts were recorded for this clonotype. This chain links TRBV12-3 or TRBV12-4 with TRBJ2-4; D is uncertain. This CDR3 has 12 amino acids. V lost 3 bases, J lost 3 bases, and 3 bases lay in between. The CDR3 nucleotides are TGTGCCAGCAGTTTGGTCAAAAACATTCAGTACTTC. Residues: CASSLVKNIQYF.